This T cell receptor (beta chain) was obtained from a study of untreated major depressive disorder. For sex, age, current smoking status and body mass index, every depressed patient had a pairwise-matched non-depressed control. Patients scored at least 18 on the Hamilton Depression Scale with DSM-IV major depression. About 94% CD4+ purity was typical by flow cytometry. Unmatched junction bases numbered 16, after V lost 7 bases and J lost 5 bases. There are 16 residues in the CDR3. CDR1 and CDR2 (germline): SNHLY, FYNNEI. The study's findings and limits: A comparatively small sample limits the generalizability of these findings. TRBV05-01 (Vbeta 5.1) usage was higher in CD4+ T cells of depressed patients than controls.

About this clone itself: Its antigen is still unknown.

Generated by immunoSEQ multiplex PCR, the TCRdb table keeps only in-frame clones and is missing some. The sample lists under 15,000 clones; about 89% were seen once. The sample taken for sequencing was CD4+ T cells from PBMCs. This sequence was found in a woman aged 30 to 39 with major depressive disorder. V and J are TRBV2 and TRBJ2-5, with 7 bases aligning to TRBD2. CDR3 loop: CASTRSGSGFKETQYF. The CDR3 bases are TGTGCCAGCACCCGATCGGGTAGCGGGTTTAAGGAGACCCAGTACTTC.